This is a list of T cell receptor beta chains from one sample in a study of T cells after posttransplantation cyclophosphamide. Profiling relied on immunoSEQ multiplex PCR, and the TCRdb table lists in-frame clones only, not all of them. This sample carries approximately 23,000 clones, 95% to 98% of them seen once, and the ten largest clones take about 0.13%. The sequencing sample was made of naive CD4+ T cells sorted from PBMCs. The receptors come from a middle-aged man in good health, CMV-negative, and a related stem cell transplant donor. Each CDR3 is given with its conserved first and last residue. The order of the fields is J gene, clone size, V gene, D gene, CDR3 protein, CDR3 DNA. The D gene is left open where the match is weak. Some rows mark clone size as missing; the rest say once, few, many or name a class of expanded clone.

j_call: TRBJ2-6; clone_size: .; v_call: TRBV19; d_call: .; cdr3_aa: CASISRAGANVLTF; cdr3_nt: TGTGCCAGTATTTCGAGGGCTGGGGCCAACGTCCTGACTTTC
j_call: TRBJ2-5; clone_size: once; v_call: TRBV10-1; d_call: .; cdr3_aa: CASSESPGKETQYF; cdr3_nt: TGCGCCAGCAGTGAGTCTCCAGGGAAGGAGACCCAGTACTTC
j_call: TRBJ2-7; clone_size: .; v_call: TRBV9; d_call: TRBD2; cdr3_aa: CASSRRLVAGGPYEQYF; cdr3_nt: TGTGCCAGCAGTCGTAGATTGGTGGCGGGAGGACCTTACGAGCAGTACTTC
j_call: TRBJ2-5; clone_size: .; v_call: TRBV19; d_call: TRBD1; cdr3_aa: CASSLSAGQGFGTQYF; cdr3_nt: TGTGCCAGTAGTTTATCGGCCGGACAGGGTTTTGGGACCCAGTACTTC
j_call: TRBJ2-1; clone_size: .; v_call: TRBV19; d_call: TRBD1; cdr3_aa: CASTPMGQGPYAQFF; cdr3_nt: TGTGCCAGTACCCCTATGGGACAGGGGCCTTATGCGCAGTTCTTC
j_call: TRBJ1-2; clone_size: .; v_call: TRBV11-1; d_call: TRBD1; cdr3_aa: CASSPQGAGGYTF; cdr3_nt: TGTGCCAGCAGCCCGCAGGGGGCGGGTGGCTACACCTTC
j_call: TRBJ2-1; clone_size: .; v_call: TRBV5-1; d_call: .; cdr3_aa: CASSETDSNEQFF; cdr3_nt: TGCGCCAGCAGCGAGACAGATAGCAATGAGCAGTTCTTC
j_call: TRBJ2-3; clone_size: once; v_call: TRBV7-6; d_call: .; cdr3_aa: CASSSAVRGHPTDTQYF; cdr3_nt: TGTGCCAGCAGCTCAGCAGTCAGGGGACACCCCACAGATACGCAGTATTTT
j_call: TRBJ1-2; clone_size: .; v_call: TRBV18; d_call: .; cdr3_aa: CASSPENPFSRYAF; cdr3_nt: TGTGCCAGCTCACCCGAGAACCCCTTTAGCAGATACGCCTTC
j_call: TRBJ1-6; clone_size: .; v_call: TRBV27; d_call: .; cdr3_aa: CASSRSRYNSPLHF; cdr3_nt: TGTGCCAGCAGTCGGAGCCGGTATAATTCCCCCCTCCACTTT
j_call: TRBJ2-7; clone_size: .; v_call: TRBV15; d_call: .; cdr3_aa: CATSRDLSYEQYF; cdr3_nt: TGTGCCACCAGCAGAGATCTCTCCTACGAGCAGTACTTC
j_call: TRBJ2-7; clone_size: .; v_call: TRBV7-9; d_call: TRBD1; cdr3_aa: CASSLEQGFYEQYF; cdr3_nt: TGTGCCAGCAGCTTAGAACAGGGGTTCTACGAGCAGTACTTC
j_call: TRBJ2-5; clone_size: .; v_call: TRBV7-2; d_call: TRBD2; cdr3_aa: CASSLQSGGGQETQYF; cdr3_nt: TGTGCCAGCAGCCTACAAAGTGGGGGAGGGCAAGAGACCCAGTACTTC
j_call: TRBJ2-7; clone_size: .; v_call: TRBV7-2; d_call: TRBD1; cdr3_aa: CASSFGQGGHEQYF; cdr3_nt: TGTGCCAGCAGCTTCGGACAGGGCGGTCACGAGCAGTACTTC
j_call: TRBJ1-4; clone_size: .; v_call: TRBV6-5; d_call: .; cdr3_aa: CASRQVENEKLFF; cdr3_nt: TGTGCCAGCAGACAGGTCGAGAATGAAAAACTGTTTTTT
j_call: TRBJ2-7; clone_size: .; v_call: TRBV5-6; d_call: .; cdr3_aa: CASSWEAGSKQYF; cdr3_nt: TGTGCCAGCAGCTGGGAGGCAGGGTCAAAGCAGTACTTC
j_call: TRBJ2-6; clone_size: .; v_call: TRBV5-4; d_call: .; cdr3_aa: CASSSGRGGASGANVLTF; cdr3_nt: TGTGCCAGCAGCTCTGGAAGAGGGGGGGCGTCTGGGGCCAACGTCCTGACTTTC
j_call: TRBJ2-2; clone_size: once; v_call: TRBV19; d_call: TRBD2; cdr3_aa: CASSIIAGGPGELFF; cdr3_nt: TGTGCCAGTAGTATCATTGCGGGGGGGCCCGGGGAGCTGTTTTTT
j_call: TRBJ2-7; clone_size: .; v_call: TRBV6-5; d_call: TRBD1; cdr3_aa: CASSRQGGFHEQYF; cdr3_nt: TGTGCCAGCAGCCGACAGGGGGGCTTCCACGAGCAGTACTTC
j_call: TRBJ2-3; clone_size: .; v_call: TRBV6-1; d_call: .; cdr3_aa: CASSDHNTDTQYF; cdr3_nt: TGTGCCAGCAGTGACCACAACACAGATACGCAGTATTTT
j_call: TRBJ1-5; clone_size: .; v_call: TRBV5-1; d_call: .; cdr3_aa: CASSLVGDGAQHF; cdr3_nt: TGCGCCAGCAGCTTGGTTGGAGACGGGGCCCAGCATTTT
j_call: TRBJ2-1; clone_size: once; v_call: TRBV7-9; d_call: TRBD1; cdr3_aa: CASRERTGAGYEQFF; cdr3_nt: TGTGCCAGCAGAGAACGGACAGGGGCGGGGTATGAGCAGTTCTTC
j_call: TRBJ1-2; clone_size: once; v_call: TRBV6-6; d_call: TRBD1; cdr3_aa: CASRSSTGHGYTF; cdr3_nt: TGTGCCAGCAGGTCCTCGACAGGGCATGGCTACACCTTC
j_call: TRBJ1-1; clone_size: .; v_call: TRBV29-1; d_call: .; cdr3_aa: CSAQNTEAFF; cdr3_nt: TGCAGCGCCCAGAACACTGAAGCTTTCTTT
j_call: TRBJ2-7; clone_size: .; v_call: TRBV13; d_call: TRBD1; cdr3_aa: CASSPRDRTYEQYF; cdr3_nt: TGTGCCAGCAGCCCCCGGGACAGAACCTACGAGCAGTACTTC
j_call: TRBJ1-4; clone_size: .; v_call: TRBV5-1; d_call: .; cdr3_aa: CASSFTGTGGEKLFF; cdr3_nt: TGCGCCAGCAGCTTTACAGGGACGGGTGGTGAAAAACTGTTTTTT
j_call: TRBJ1-2; clone_size: .; v_call: TRBV9; d_call: TRBD1; cdr3_aa: CASSPLQGAGGYTF; cdr3_nt: TGTGCCAGCAGCCCACTACAGGGGGCGGGTGGCTACACCTTC
j_call: TRBJ1-5; clone_size: .; v_call: TRBV4-1; d_call: .; cdr3_aa: CASSQSPGQPQHF; cdr3_nt: TGCGCCAGCAGCCAATCACCCGGTCAGCCCCAGCATTTT
j_call: TRBJ1-2; clone_size: .; v_call: TRBV27; d_call: .; cdr3_aa: CASSFQGRNYGYTF; cdr3_nt: TGTGCCAGCAGTTTCCAGGGGAGAAACTATGGCTACACCTTC
j_call: TRBJ2-7; clone_size: .; v_call: TRBV6-1; d_call: .; cdr3_aa: CASSDHGWRGTYEQYF; cdr3_nt: TGTGCCAGCAGTGACCACGGGTGGCGGGGTACCTACGAGCAGTACTTC
j_call: TRBJ2-7; clone_size: .; v_call: TRBV5-4; d_call: .; cdr3_aa: CASSFTPDKYEQYF; cdr3_nt: TGTGCCAGCAGCTTTACCCCCGACAAATACGAGCAGTACTTC
j_call: TRBJ2-2; clone_size: once; v_call: TRBV7-6; d_call: .; cdr3_aa: CASSLQGRDAGELFF; cdr3_nt: TGTGCCAGCAGCCTACAGGGTAGGGATGCCGGGGAGCTGTTTTTT
j_call: TRBJ1-2; clone_size: .; v_call: TRBV2; d_call: TRBD1; cdr3_aa: CASDRTGDGYTF; cdr3_nt: TGTGCCAGCGACCGAACAGGGGACGGCTACACCTTC
j_call: TRBJ2-3; clone_size: .; v_call: TRBV5-1; d_call: .; cdr3_aa: CASSLDRGTDTQYF; cdr3_nt: TGCGCCAGCAGCTTGGATCGTGGCACAGATACGCAGTATTTT
j_call: TRBJ2-5; clone_size: .; v_call: TRBV18; d_call: TRBD2; cdr3_aa: CASSGGSETQYF; cdr3_nt: TGTGCCAGCTCCGGGGGGTCGGAGACCCAGTACTTC
j_call: TRBJ2-7; clone_size: .; v_call: TRBV5-8; d_call: .; cdr3_aa: CASSHSLEGYEQYF; cdr3_nt: TGTGCCAGCAGCCACTCTCTTGAGGGCTACGAGCAGTACTTC
j_call: TRBJ1-4; clone_size: .; v_call: TRBV14; d_call: .; cdr3_aa: CASSQDPGQPTNEKLFF; cdr3_nt: TGTGCCAGCAGCCAGGATCCGGGACAACCAACTAATGAAAAACTGTTTTTT
j_call: TRBJ2-3; clone_size: .; v_call: TRBV2; d_call: TRBD2; cdr3_aa: CASVRRGGGSGTDTQYF; cdr3_nt: TGTGCCAGCGTCCGTCGAGGCGGCGGGAGTGGCACAGATACGCAGTATTTT
j_call: TRBJ1-1; clone_size: .; v_call: TRBV29-1; d_call: .; cdr3_aa: CSVPGGGSWNTEAFF; cdr3_nt: TGCAGCGTACCCGGGGGTGGGTCGTGGAACACTGAAGCTTTCTTT
j_call: TRBJ2-5; clone_size: .; v_call: TRBV5-1; d_call: .; cdr3_aa: CASSLGALAPETQYF; cdr3_nt: TGCGCCAGCAGCTTGGGGGCCCTAGCCCCAGAGACCCAGTACTTC
j_call: TRBJ1-6; clone_size: .; v_call: TRBV2; d_call: TRBD1; cdr3_aa: CASSLQGWHSPLHF; cdr3_nt: TGTGCCAGCAGTCTACAGGGGTGGCATTCACCCCTCCACTTT
j_call: TRBJ1-2; clone_size: .; v_call: TRBV21-1; d_call: .; cdr3_aa: CASSKGGEIPSNYGYTF; cdr3_nt: TGTGCCAGCAGCAAAGGGGGGGAGATCCCTTCCAACTATGGCTACACCTTC
j_call: TRBJ2-7; clone_size: .; v_call: TRBV5-8; d_call: TRBD2; cdr3_aa: CASSLSGAGGYYEQYF; cdr3_nt: TGTGCCAGCAGCTTGAGCGGGGCGGGAGGGTACTACGAGCAGTACTTC
j_call: TRBJ2-7; clone_size: .; v_call: TRBV6-5; d_call: TRBD2; cdr3_aa: CASSYSGGSTYEQYF; cdr3_nt: TGTGCCAGCAGTTACAGCGGGGGCTCTACCTACGAGCAGTACTTC
j_call: TRBJ1-2; clone_size: .; v_call: TRBV19; d_call: TRBD1; cdr3_aa: CASRDETGRHSNYGYTF; cdr3_nt: TGTGCCAGTAGAGATGAGACAGGGCGCCACTCTAACTATGGCTACACCTTC
j_call: TRBJ2-7; clone_size: .; v_call: TRBV4-2; d_call: .; cdr3_aa: CASSQGVQTYEQYF; cdr3_nt: TGTGCCAGCAGCCAAGGTGTACAGACCTACGAGCAGTACTTC
j_call: TRBJ2-7; clone_size: .; v_call: TRBV6-1; d_call: TRBD2; cdr3_aa: CATRRRGSSYEQYF; cdr3_nt: TGTGCCACCCGACGACGCGGGAGCTCCTACGAGCAGTACTTC
j_call: TRBJ2-5; clone_size: .; v_call: TRBV2; d_call: TRBD2; cdr3_aa: CASRSGRIYFETQYF; cdr3_nt: TGTGCCAGCCGAAGCGGGAGAATCTACTTCGAGACCCAGTACTTC
j_call: TRBJ2-1; clone_size: .; v_call: TRBV7-9; d_call: TRBD1; cdr3_aa: CASSPWDRGRGEQFF; cdr3_nt: TGTGCCAGCAGCCCTTGGGACAGGGGGAGGGGTGAGCAGTTCTTC
j_call: TRBJ2-7; clone_size: .; v_call: TRBV4-3; d_call: .; cdr3_aa: CASSQDPGSYEQYF; cdr3_nt: TGCGCCAGCAGCCAAGATCCGGGCTCCTACGAGCAGTACTTC
j_call: TRBJ2-7; clone_size: .; v_call: TRBV19; d_call: TRBD1; cdr3_aa: CATQDRIGVYEQYF; cdr3_nt: TGTGCCACCCAGGACAGGATCGGCGTCTACGAGCAGTACTTC
j_call: TRBJ1-2; clone_size: .; v_call: TRBV29-1; d_call: .; cdr3_aa: CSVGAGDRGYTF; cdr3_nt: TGCAGCGTTGGGGCAGGGGATCGCGGCTACACCTTC
j_call: TRBJ2-2; clone_size: .; v_call: TRBV29-1; d_call: .; cdr3_aa: CSVVQQGPTGELFF; cdr3_nt: TGCAGCGTTGTGCAACAGGGACCCACCGGGGAGCTGTTTTTT
j_call: TRBJ1-2; clone_size: once; v_call: TRBV7-2; d_call: .; cdr3_aa: CASSLGQLYGYTF; cdr3_nt: TGTGCCAGCAGCCTCGGACAGCTCTATGGCTACACCTTC
j_call: TRBJ2-3; clone_size: .; v_call: TRBV9; d_call: TRBD1; cdr3_aa: CASSVRPGQGTDTQYF; cdr3_nt: TGTGCCAGCAGCGTCCGCCCGGGACAGGGGACAGATACGCAGTATTTT
j_call: TRBJ2-7; clone_size: once; v_call: TRBV4-2; d_call: TRBD2; cdr3_aa: CASSQDLVAGPYEQYF; cdr3_nt: TGTGCCAGCAGCCAAGATCTGGTAGCGGGACCCTACGAGCAGTACTTC
j_call: TRBJ2-3; clone_size: .; v_call: TRBV2; d_call: TRBD1; cdr3_aa: CASSVLRGTDTQYF; cdr3_nt: TGTGCCAGCAGCGTTCTCAGGGGGACAGATACGCAGTATTTT
j_call: TRBJ1-2; clone_size: .; v_call: TRBV18; d_call: TRBD1; cdr3_aa: CASSPSADRGLDGYTF; cdr3_nt: TGTGCCAGCTCACCTTCGGCCGACAGGGGATTGGATGGCTACACCTTC
j_call: TRBJ2-1; clone_size: .; v_call: TRBV10-1; d_call: TRBD2; cdr3_aa: CATRPGTSGVNEQFF; cdr3_nt: TGCGCCACCCGACCTGGGACTAGCGGGGTCAATGAGCAGTTCTTC